These 2 T cell receptor beta chains share one sample of origin, sequenced in a study of long-term antiretroviral therapy in people with HIV. Sequencing used immunoSEQ v3.0 at survey level. Data came from immunoSEQ multiplex PCR; TCRdb stores just in-frame clones and leaves some out. The table has more than 20,000 clones, more than 80% seen once. The sequences come from unsorted PBMCs, collected 0.5 years before starting antiretroviral therapy. The source of these receptors is a man aged 40-50 years with HIV.

V gene TRBV7-8 combines with J gene TRBJ2-7, with TRBD2 matching over 11 bases. The CDR3 length is 15 residues. Germline V CDR1 and CDR2: SGHVS, FQNEAQ. The V segment lost 7 bases and the J segment 4 bases; nucleotides outside the gene matches: 9. CDR3 sequence: CASTTIAGGQYEQYF. Here the CDR3 DNA reads TGTGCCAGCACCACCATAGCGGGGGGGCAGTACGAGCAGTACTTC.

The J gene is TRBJ2-7, the V gene TRBV28; 12 nucleotides align to TRBD2. V lost 6 bases, J lost 5 bases, and 5 bases stayed unmatched. CDR3 length equals 14 residues. The V gene's germline CDR1 is MDHEN and CDR2 SYDVKM. CDR3 DNA: TGTGCCAGCAGGTCTAGCGGGGGGGCCCACGAGCAGTACTTC. Its translation is CASRSSGGAHEQYF.